This T cell receptor (beta chain) was found in a study of T cells after yellow fever vaccination. TCRdb recomputed calls from the 5' RACE reads with MiXCR, one row per CDR3 protein. The sample records over 200,000 distinct CDR3 sequences, roughly 6.8% being singletons. From germline, CDR1 is SGHAT and CDR2 FQNNGV. Trimming took off 5 bases at V and 1 base at J, with 10 bases between the two ends. The CDR3 is made up of 14 amino acids. The sequence was obtained from a man aged 25-45 years who received the YFV17D yellow fever vaccine. The specimen was CD4+ T cells sorted from PBMCs, collected on the day of the yellow fever booster vaccination. The V and J genes are TRBV11-2 and TRBJ2-3; unclear D gene. As DNA, the CDR3 is TGTGCCAGCAGCCGACATATACGCACAGATACGCAGTATTTT. This gives the protein CASSRHIRTDTQYF.